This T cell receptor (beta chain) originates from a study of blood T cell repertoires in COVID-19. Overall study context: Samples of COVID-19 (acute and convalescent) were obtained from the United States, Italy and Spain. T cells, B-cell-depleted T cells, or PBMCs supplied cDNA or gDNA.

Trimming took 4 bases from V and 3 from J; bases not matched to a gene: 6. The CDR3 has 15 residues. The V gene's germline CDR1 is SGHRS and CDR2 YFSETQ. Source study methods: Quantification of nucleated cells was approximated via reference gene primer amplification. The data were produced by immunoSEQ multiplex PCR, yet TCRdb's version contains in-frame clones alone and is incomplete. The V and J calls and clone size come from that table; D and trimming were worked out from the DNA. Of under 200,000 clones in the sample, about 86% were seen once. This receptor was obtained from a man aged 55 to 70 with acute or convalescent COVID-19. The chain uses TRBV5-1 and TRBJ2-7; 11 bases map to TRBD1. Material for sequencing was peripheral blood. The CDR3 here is CASSLWTGGGYEQYF. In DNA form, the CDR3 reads TGCGCCAGCAGCCTCTGGACAGGGGGCGGCTACGAGCAGTACTTC.